What follows is one T cell receptor beta chain and its context. The antigen is undetermined. These data originate in a study of vaccination and CD4 T cells after COVID-19. As for the study in general: At days 161 to 241 and at day 14 post-vaccination, a few convalescent patients were sampled.

CDR1 and CDR2 from the germline V gene are MNHEY and SMNVEV (reference sequence). Trimming took off 0 bases at V and 3 bases at J, with 5 bases between the two ends. CDR3 length equals 13 residues. With the Oncomine TCR Beta short-read assay, DNA from cultured CD4+ T cells was sequenced. One entry per CDR3 protein results from TCRdb running MiXCR on the PCR reads. The top ten clones hold 4% to 5% of a sample with 20,000 to 25,000 distinct CDR3 sequences, around two fifths of them seen once. Regarding time point: late sampling 161 to 241 days after vaccination in a few convalescent patients. The treatment denotes: approximately 10-day PBMC culture with coronavirus spike peptide pools or control peptides (ViraFEST assay). Following expansion of antigen-specific T cells with peptide pools, ViraFEST then sequenced TCRs. Findings of the study overall: Clonotypes reactive to SARS-CoV-2 had a median that went up from roughly 21 to 40, but not significantly.

Material: CD4+ T cells from blood, cultured in vitro, obtained about 7 months after SARS-CoV-2 vaccination. This sequence originates from a human donor who had recovered from COVID-19. The V call is TRBV27, the J call TRBJ2-5; D is unclear. The CDR3 region has the DNA TGTGCCAGCAGTTTATCGCTGGAAGAGACCCAGTACTTC. Encoded protein: CASSLSLEETQYF.